Below are 30 T cell receptor beta chains sequenced from a single sample in a study of cytomegalovirus exposure and HLA in healthy donors. The PCR had 60 Vbeta and 13 Jbeta primers. Some clones are missing from TCRdb's copy, which holds only in-frame ones; the method was immunoSEQ multiplex PCR. The sample has 200,000 or so clones, just under 80% seen once; the top ten hold around 6%. The material sequenced was PBMCs. All receptors derive from a woman in her 30s in good health and CMV-seropositive.

The genes are TRBV28 and TRBJ2-5, with D unclear. V gave up 5 bases and J gave up 5 bases, with 9 bases separating them. This CDR3 contains 12 residues. Germline V CDR1 and CDR2: MDHEN, SYDVKM. The CDR3 region is CASSLPRETQYF. In DNA, the CDR3 is TGTGCCAGCAGTCTCCCCCGGGAGACCCAGTACTTC.

The CDR3 protein is CASRGGQGFTEAFF. In nucleotides, the CDR3 is TGTGCCAGCAGGGGGGGACAGGGGTTCACTGAAGCTTTCTTT. The chain carries TRBV2 and TRBJ1-1; 10 nucleotides align to TRBD1. The CDR3 extends over 14 amino acids. Germline loops: CDR1 SNHLY, CDR2 FYNNEI. J was trimmed by 4 bases and V by 6 bases; bases with no gene match: 5. Based on the CDR3 plus reference TRBV2 and TRBJ1-1, the full variable domain is EPEVTQTPSHQVTQMGQEVILRCVPISNHLYFYWYRQILGQKVEFLVSFYNNEISEKSEIFDDQFSVERPDGSNFTLKIRSTKLEDSAMYFCASRGGQGFTEAFFGQGTRLTVV.

V and J are TRBV6-1 and TRBJ1-4; possible D gene TRBD1, 5 bases. The CDR3 contains 17 residues. Germline lookup yields CDR1 MNHNS and CDR2 SASEGT. V shed 2 bases and J shed 3 bases, with 16 bases lying between them. The CDR3 DNA reads as TGTGCCAGCAGTGAAATCAACTTTGGAGGGGCTAATGAAAAACTGTTTTTT. It codes for CASSEINFGGANEKLFF.

The V call is TRBV10-3, the J call TRBJ1-3; D not certain. CDR3 length: 16 amino acids. The germline CDR1 and CDR2 sequences are ENHRY and SYGVKD. V lost 0 bases, J lost 0 bases, and 9 bases lay in between. In DNA form, the CDR3 reads TGTGCCATCAGTGAGTCGTTCGCAGACTCTGGAAACACCATATATTTT. Its protein product is CAISESFADSGNTIYF.

A word on this clone: At the DNA level, this CDR3 is encoded by other sequences in the same sample as well. The rearrangement links TRBV6-1 to TRBJ2-7; D possibly corresponds to TRBD1 (6 bases). Germline assignment: CDR1 MNHNS and CDR2 SASEGT. V shed 5 bases and J shed 4 bases, with 9 bases lying between them. This CDR3 is built from 12 residues. CDR3 in DNA: TGTGCCAGCAGTCTGAGGGGGTACGAGCAGTACTTC. Translation: CASSLRGYEQYF.

This clone was counted between two and nine times. V usage is TRBV6-5 and J usage is TRBJ2-7, with no clear D. CDR1 and CDR2 (germline): MNHEY, SVGAGI. This CDR3 has 11 amino acids. The ends were cut back, 3 bases at V and 5 bases at J, with 5 bases in the middle. The CDR3 is CASSYADEQYF. CDR3 bases: TGTGCCAGCAGTTATGCGGACGAGCAGTACTTC.

This rearrangement joins TRBV6-1 to TRBJ2-5, with a tentative D call TRBD2 (6 bases). V gave up 8 bases and J gave up 2 bases, with 9 bases separating them. The CDR3 runs 12 residues. Germline V CDR1 and CDR2: MNHNS, SASEGT. CDR3 DNA: TGTGCCAGCCTAGGGACTCAAGAGACCCAGTACTTC. Protein: CASLGTQETQYF.

The chain joins TRBV28 to TRBJ1-5, with TRBD1 as a possible D gene (6 bases). Trimming shortened V by 4 bases and J by 5 bases, and 15 bases separated the two germline ends. The germline V gene encodes CDR1 MDHEN and CDR2 SYDVKM. The CDR3 is made up of 15 amino acids. The CDR3 sequence is CASSSGRGKDQPQHF. The DNA of the CDR3 is TGTGCCAGCAGTTCGGGCAGGGGCAAAGATCAGCCCCAGCATTTT.

The chain recombines TRBV9 with TRBJ2-2; D is uncertain. V dropped 4 bases and J dropped 4 bases, with 11 bases sitting between them. The V gene's germline CDR1 is SGDLS and CDR2 YYNGEE. This CDR3 contains 14 residues. CDR3 in amino acids: CASSPTQRTGELFF. The CDR3 DNA follows: TGTGCCAGCAGCCCAACCCAGCGCACCGGGGAGCTGTTTTTT.

The chain carries TRBV6-5 and TRBJ2-7; D is unresolved. The ends were cut back, 3 bases at V and 0 bases at J, with 9 bases in the middle. Germline values: CDR1 MNHEY, CDR2 SVGAGI. This CDR3 is built from 14 residues. The CDR3 loop reads CASSYARSSYEQYF. The CDR3, as DNA: TGTGCCAGCAGTTATGCCCGTAGCTCCTACGAGCAGTACTTC.

The V and J genes are TRBV14 and TRBJ1-2; D is possibly TRBD1 (5 bases). Germline V CDR1 and CDR2: SGHDN, FVKESK. This CDR3 region has 17 residues. V lost 4 bases to trimming and J lost 4 bases, with 22 bases between them. The DNA for the CDR3 is TGTGCCAGCAGCCCCGGGACCCTGGAGGGTTTAGTCTATGGCTACACCTTC. Its translation is CASSPGTLEGLVYGYTF.

The V gene is TRBV2, the J gene TRBJ2-4; no firm D call. V dropped 2 bases and J dropped 1 base, with 9 bases sitting between them. Per germline, CDR1 SNHLY and CDR2 FYNNEI. CDR3 length: 15 amino acids. The CDR3 spells CASSETRPAKNIQYF. DNA of the CDR3: TGTGCCAGCAGTGAAACGCGTCCGGCCAAAAACATTCAGTACTTC.

This chain uses TRBV19 with TRBJ2-1; TRBD1 aligns across 10 bases. The CDR3 is 15 residues long. With V trimmed by 2 bases and J by 12 bases, 10 bases remained unmatched. CDR1 and CDR2 (germline): LNHDA, SQIVND (reference sequence). The CDR3 DNA sequence: TGTGCCAGTAGTATAACGGGGACAGGGGTTGGGGGGCAGTTCTTC. This codes for CASSITGTGVGGQFF.

This chain connects TRBV11-3 to TRBJ2-7; TRBD2 aligns across 8 bases. The CDR3 has 14 residues. Trimming cost V 5 bases and J 0 bases; bases outside gene matches: 3. Germline assignment: CDR1 SGHNT and CDR2 YENEEA. The CDR3 sequence: CASSKGLASYEQYF. For the CDR3, the DNA is TGTGCCAGCAGCAAAGGACTAGCCTCCTACGAGCAGTACTTC.

The rearrangement joins TRBV18 to TRBJ2-5; 8 nucleotides align to TRBD2. This CDR3 comprises 15 residues. After removal of 3 bases from V and 2 bases from J, the junction contained 5 bases not matched to a gene. The germline V gene has CDR1 KGHSH and CDR2 LQKENI. CDR3 sequence: CASSPSGGLQETQYF. The DNA for the CDR3 is TGTGCCAGCTCACCGAGCGGGGGCTTACAAGAGACCCAGTACTTC.

This clone has more than one count but fewer than ten. The rearrangement joins TRBV25-1 to TRBJ2-6; D is undetermined. Trimming removed 1 base at V and 0 bases at J, with 10 bases between. This CDR3 has 17 residues. In germline, CDR1 is MGHDK, CDR2 SYGVNS. In nucleotides, the CDR3 is TGTGCCAGCAGTGAATTTCGGTCCCTCTCTGGGGCCAACGTCCTGACTTTC. Protein product: CASSEFRSLSGANVLTF.

The gene calls are TRBV2 and TRBJ2-7; tentative D call: TRBD2 (6 bases). Trimming pared 6 bases from V and 6 bases from J, leaving 21 bases between. Germline-derived CDR1 and CDR2 are SNHLY and FYNNEI. The CDR3 sequence is 15 residues long. In DNA form, the CDR3 reads TGTGCCAGCAGGCCAGGGCGGGACTCGGAAAGCGAGCAGTACTTC. Amino acid sequence: CASRPGRDSESEQYF.

The rearrangement uses TRBV19 and TRBJ2-4, with a possible D match to TRBD1 (6 bases). This CDR3 region has 12 residues. Deletions cut 5 bases from V and 6 bases from J, with 8 bases between. Germline-derived CDR1 and CDR2 are LNHDA and SQIVND (reference sequence). The CDR3 protein is CASSGGRNIQYF. CDR3 nucleotides: TGTGCCAGTAGTGGGGGCCGAAACATTCAGTACTTC.

This clone was counted once. V and J are TRBV5-1 and TRBJ1-1; D ambiguous. The V gene's germline CDR1 is SGHRS and CDR2 YFSETQ. Between the trimmed V and J ends, which lost 7 bases and 7 bases, there was a span of 17 bases. The CDR3 consists of 13 residues. CDR3 in amino acids: CASRLQMNGEAFF. CDR3 nucleotides: TGCGCCAGCCGACTTCAAATGAACGGTGAAGCTTTCTTT.

The chain links TRBV19 to TRBJ1-5; possibly TRBD1 for D (6 bases). The germline V gene has CDR1 LNHDA and CDR2 SQIVND (reference sequence). Trimming cost V 6 bases and J 5 bases, with 17 bases left between them. The CDR3 loop spans 15 amino acids. The CDR3 loop is CASSDAGTTHQPQHF. DNA of the CDR3: TGTGCCAGTAGCGATGCCGGGACAACTCATCAGCCCCAGCATTTT.

The chain recombines TRBV5-1 with TRBJ2-5; 9 bases match TRBD1. The germline gives CDR1 SGHRS, CDR2 YFSETQ. The V segment lost 2 bases and the J segment 3 bases; nucleotides outside the gene matches: 8. The CDR3 runs to 16 residues. The CDR3 sequence is CASSFGLRTGEETQYF. The CDR3 nucleotides read TGCGCCAGCAGCTTTGGTCTTCGGACAGGGGAAGAGACCCAGTACTTC. Supplemented by reference TRBV5-1 and TRBJ2-5, the full variable domain reads KAGVTQTPRYLIKTRGQQVTLSCSPISGHRSVSWYQQTPGQGLQFLFEYFSETQRNKGNFPGRFSGRQFSNSRSEMNVSTLELGDSALYLCASSFGLRTGEETQYFGPGTRLLVL.

The chain employs TRBV2 and TRBJ2-5; D perhaps matches TRBD1 (5 bases). The V and J ends lost 5 bases and 4 bases respectively, with 17 bases between them. This CDR3 comprises 15 residues. Germline loops: CDR1 SNHLY, CDR2 FYNNEI. The CDR3 loop reads CASSRTEGAAETQYF. In DNA form, the CDR3 reads TGTGCCAGCAGTCGTACGGAAGGGGCAGCAGAGACCCAGTACTTC.

The chain uses TRBV29-1 and TRBJ1-4, with TRBD1 identical over 8 bases. The CDR3 extends over 12 amino acids. V shed 6 bases, J shed 6 bases, and the junction held 3 bases outside the gene matches. The germline V gene has CDR1 SQVTM and CDR2 ANQGSEA. The DNA for the CDR3 is TGCAGCGTCAGGGGGCGCGATGAAAAACTGTTTTTT. Translated, it gives CSVRGRDEKLFF.

This rearrangement joins TRBV7-9 to TRBJ1-5; possible D gene TRBD1, 6 bases. The CDR3 sequence is 14 residues long. The germline V and J ends were trimmed by 5 bases and 2 bases, with 10 bases remaining between them. The germline V gene has CDR1 SEHNR and CDR2 FQNEAQ (reference sequence). The CDR3 reads CASSPTGGNQPQHF. The CDR3 region has the DNA TGTGCCAGCAGCCCGACAGGCGGCAATCAGCCCCAGCATTTT. Looking up the rest from reference TRBV7-9 and TRBJ1-5 gives the full variable domain: DTGVSQNPRHKITKRGQNVTFRCDPISEHNRLYWYRQTLGQGPEFLTYFQNEAQLEKSRLLSDRFSAERPKGSFSTLEIQRTEQGDSAMYLCASSPTGGNQPQHFGDGTRLSIL.

This chain uses TRBV6-1 with TRBJ2-5, with a tentative D call TRBD2 (5 bases). The V and J ends lost 7 bases and 4 bases respectively, with 16 bases between them. Germline values: CDR1 MNHNS, CDR2 SASEGT. CDR3 length equals 14 residues. This chain's CDR3 is CASTRERVGETQYF. In DNA form, the CDR3 reads TGTGCCAGCACCCGCGAGAGGGTAGGAGAGACCCAGTACTTC.

This clone was observed once. The chain joins TRBV6-6 to TRBJ1-3; TRBD1 agrees at 10 bases. Germline V gene lookup returns CDR1 MNHNY and CDR2 SVGAGI (reference sequence). The CDR3 is 16 residues long. V gave up 5 bases and J gave up 3 bases; unmatched junction bases: 7. CDR3 sequence reads: CASSLPGQGFGNTIYF. In DNA, the CDR3 is TGTGCCAGCAGTCTCCCGGGACAGGGGTTTGGAAACACCATATATTTT.

This clone was recorded once. V gene TRBV9 combines with J gene TRBJ2-2; a possible D gene is TRBD2 (6 bases). The CDR3 contains 17 residues. In germline, CDR1 is SGDLS, CDR2 YYNGEE. V was trimmed by 0 bases and J by 3 bases, leaving 15 bases between them. The CDR3 is CASSVGGEIPYTGELFF. As DNA, the CDR3 is TGTGCCAGCAGCGTAGGGGGGGAGATCCCCTACACCGGGGAGCTGTTTTTT.

The chain links TRBV19 to TRBJ2-3; TRBD2 matches at 10 bases. After removal of 5 bases from V and 2 bases from J, the junction contained 4 bases not matched to a gene. Germline V lookup: CDR1 LNHDA, CDR2 SQIVND (reference sequence). The CDR3 contains 15 residues. DNA of the CDR3: TGTGCCAGTAGTCTGACTAGCGGGTTCACAGATACGCAGTATTTT. It encodes CASSLTSGFTDTQYF.

CDR3 sequence reads: CASSLGTAYSGNTIYF. The CDR3 coding sequence is TGTGCCAGCAGCTTAGGGACAGCTTACTCTGGAAACACCATATATTTT. The rearrangement uses TRBV7-2 and TRBJ1-3; the D gene is possibly TRBD1 (6 bases). Germline CDR1 and CDR2: SGHTA and FQGNSA. The ends were cut back, 1 base at V and 0 bases at J, with 10 bases in the middle. This CDR3 has 16 residues.

The genes are TRBV9 and TRBJ1-3; the D is unclear. The CDR3 covers 14 residues. Trimming removed 0 bases at V and 1 base at J, with 5 bases between. CDR1 is SGDLS, CDR2 YYNGEE, per germline. The CDR3 sequence is CASSVAESGNTIYF. In nucleotides, the CDR3 is TGTGCCAGCAGCGTAGCGGAGTCTGGAAACACCATATATTTT.